The T cell receptor (beta chain) under discussion was sequenced for a study of OX40 agonist ivuxolimab in advanced cancers. The assay was immunoSEQ multiplex PCR, and TCRdb's table has in-frame clones only and misses some. There are 30,000 to 45,000 clones in the sample; about 90% occur only once, and around 20% lies in the top ten. Germline V CDR1 and CDR2: LGHNA, YSLEER. V lost 4 bases, J lost 4 bases, and 5 bases stayed unmatched. The CDR3 length is 15 residues. The chain uses TRBV4-3 and TRBJ1-5; 9 bases match TRBD1. The TCR was taken from an adult with an advanced solid tumor such as melanoma, head and neck, liver or kidney cancer. The input for sequencing was CD4+ or CD8+ T cells sorted from blood, taken in a trial of the OX40 agonist ivuxolimab. Written as DNA, the CDR3 is TGCGCCAGCAGCCCCGGGACAGGGCCTAATCAGCCCCAGCATTTT. Translated: CASSPGTGPNQPQHF.